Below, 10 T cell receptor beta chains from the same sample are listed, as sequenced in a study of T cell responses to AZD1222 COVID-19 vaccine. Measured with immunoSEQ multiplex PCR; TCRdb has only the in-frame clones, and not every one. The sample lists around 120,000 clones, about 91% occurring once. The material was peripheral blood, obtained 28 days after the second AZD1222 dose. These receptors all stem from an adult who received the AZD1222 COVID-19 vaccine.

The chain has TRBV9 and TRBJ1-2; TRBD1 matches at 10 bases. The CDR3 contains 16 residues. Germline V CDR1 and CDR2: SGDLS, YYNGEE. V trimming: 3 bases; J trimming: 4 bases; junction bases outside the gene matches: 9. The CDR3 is CASSARGGQGIYGYTF. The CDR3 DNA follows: TGTGCCAGCAGCGCGAGGGGGGGACAGGGGATCTATGGCTACACCTTC.

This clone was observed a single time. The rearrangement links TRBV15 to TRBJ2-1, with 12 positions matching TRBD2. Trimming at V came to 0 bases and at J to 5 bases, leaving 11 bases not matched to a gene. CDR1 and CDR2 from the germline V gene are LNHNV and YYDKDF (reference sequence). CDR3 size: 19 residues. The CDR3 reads CATSRDASGRAREDNEQFF. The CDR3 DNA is TGTGCCACCAGCAGAGATGCTAGCGGGAGGGCCCGGGAGGACAATGAGCAGTTCTTC. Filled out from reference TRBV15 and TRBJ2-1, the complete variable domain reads DAMVIQNPRYQVTQFGKPVTLSCSQTLNHNVMYWYQQKSSQAPKLLFHYYDKDFNNEADTPDNFQSRRPNTSFCFLDIRSPGLGDTAMYLCATSRDASGRAREDNEQFFGPGTRLTVL.

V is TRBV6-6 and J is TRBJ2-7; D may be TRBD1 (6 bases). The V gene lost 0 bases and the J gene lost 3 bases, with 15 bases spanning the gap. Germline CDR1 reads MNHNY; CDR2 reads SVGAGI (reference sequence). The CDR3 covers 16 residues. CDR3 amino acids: CASSYSIQGANYEQYF. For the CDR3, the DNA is TGTGCCAGCAGTTACTCGATACAGGGTGCAAACTACGAGCAGTACTTC.

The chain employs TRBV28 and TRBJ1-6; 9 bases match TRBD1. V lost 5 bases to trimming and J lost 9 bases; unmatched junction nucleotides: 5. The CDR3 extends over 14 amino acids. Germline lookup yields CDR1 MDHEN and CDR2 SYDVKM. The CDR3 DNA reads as TGTGCCAGCAGTCACGGGACAGGGTTTTCACCCCTCCACTTT. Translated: CASSHGTGFSPLHF.

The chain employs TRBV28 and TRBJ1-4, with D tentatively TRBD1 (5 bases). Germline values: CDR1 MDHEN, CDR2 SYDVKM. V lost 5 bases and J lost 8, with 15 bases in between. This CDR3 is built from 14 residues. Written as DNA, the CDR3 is TGTGCCAGCAGTCCGCCCCCTCAGGGAGAAAAACTGTTTTTT. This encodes CASSPPPQGEKLFF.

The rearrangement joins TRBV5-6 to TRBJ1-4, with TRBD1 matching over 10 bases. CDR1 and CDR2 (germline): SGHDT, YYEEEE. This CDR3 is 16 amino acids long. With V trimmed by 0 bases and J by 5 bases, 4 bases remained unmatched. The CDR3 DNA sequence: TGTGCCAGCAGCTTGGCCGGGGGACAGGGGAATGAAAAACTGTTTTTT. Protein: CASSLAGGQGNEKLFF.

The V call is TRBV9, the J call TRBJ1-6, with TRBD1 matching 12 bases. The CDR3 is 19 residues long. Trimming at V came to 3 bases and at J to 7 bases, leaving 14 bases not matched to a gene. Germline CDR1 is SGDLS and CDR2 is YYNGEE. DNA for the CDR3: TGTGCCAGCAGCGCCCCCGGGACAGGGGGCTCTTTGTCCAATTCACCCCTCCACTTT. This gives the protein CASSAPGTGGSLSNSPLHF.

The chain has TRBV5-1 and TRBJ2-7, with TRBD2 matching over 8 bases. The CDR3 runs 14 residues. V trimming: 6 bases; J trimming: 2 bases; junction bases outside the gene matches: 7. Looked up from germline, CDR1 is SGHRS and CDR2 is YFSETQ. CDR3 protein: CASTGGAGTYEQYF. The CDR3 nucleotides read TGCGCCAGCACCGGGGGGGCAGGGACCTACGAGCAGTACTTC. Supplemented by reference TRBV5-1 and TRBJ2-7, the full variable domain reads KAGVTQTPRYLIKTRGQQVTLSCSPISGHRSVSWYQQTPGQGLQFLFEYFSETQRNKGNFPGRFSGRQFSNSRSEMNVSTLELGDSALYLCASTGGAGTYEQYFGPGTRLTVT.

CDR3 loop: CSVVVVPNEKLFF. CDR3 DNA sequence: TGCAGCGTTGTGGTAGTACCCAATGAAAAACTGTTTTTT. The chain couples TRBV29-1 to TRBJ1-4; D gene ambiguous. Germline lookup yields CDR1 SQVTM and CDR2 ANQGSEA. The CDR3 is made up of 13 amino acids. V dropped 4 bases and J dropped 5 bases, with 11 bases sitting between them. Supplemented by reference TRBV29-1 and TRBJ1-4, the full variable domain reads SAVISQKPSRDICQRGTSLTIQCQVDSQVTMMFWYRQQPGQSLTLIATANQGSEATYESGFVIDKFPISRPNLTFSTLTVSNMSPEDSSIYLCSVVVVPNEKLFFGSGTQLSVL.

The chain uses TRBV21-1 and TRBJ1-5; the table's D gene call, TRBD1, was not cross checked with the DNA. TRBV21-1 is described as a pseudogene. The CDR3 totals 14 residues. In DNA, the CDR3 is TGTGCCAGCAGCAAAGAACGACAGAATCAGCCCCAGCATTTT. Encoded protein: CASSKERQNQPQHF.